This TCR beta chain was found in a study of T cell repertoires in cytomegalovirus infection. Background on the study: CMV infection together with matching HLA type was indicated by public TCR beta signatures.

Overall study findings and caveats: Dominating the ex vivo response were TCR beta clonotypes that were CMV-specific and HLA-C-restricted. Based on cumulative public TCR beta family frequency, carriers of CMV plus the relevant HLA were identified.

TCRdb independently ran MiXCR on the reads; one entry per CDR3 protein. The sample consists of around 320,000 distinct CDR3 sequences, around 9.5% of them appearing once. This clonotype was recorded many times. The antigen remains unidentified. Unmatched junction bases numbered 16, after V lost 1 base and J lost 5 bases. Germline CDR1 and CDR2: SGHVS and FNYEAQ. This CDR3 spans 18 amino acids. Source material: PBMCs. This chain joins TRBV7-6 and TRBJ2-5; 7 positions match TRBD2. This sequence was found in a human donor in good health (CMV status not recorded). Some clones in this sample may be carry-over from other donors' samples. The CDR3 sequence is CASSLDAPRLAGVETQYF. The DNA of the CDR3 is TGTGCCAGCAGCTTAGATGCCCCCCGACTTGCGGGAGTGGAGACCCAGTACTTC.